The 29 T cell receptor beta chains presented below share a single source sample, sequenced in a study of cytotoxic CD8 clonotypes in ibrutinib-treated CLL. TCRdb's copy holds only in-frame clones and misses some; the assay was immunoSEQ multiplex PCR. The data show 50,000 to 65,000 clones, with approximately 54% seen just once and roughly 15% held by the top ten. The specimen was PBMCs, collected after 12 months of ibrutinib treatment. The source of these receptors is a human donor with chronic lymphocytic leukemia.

The CDR3 DNA reads as TGTGCCAGCAGTGAAGTGACGGGAAATCAGCCCCAGCATTTT. Encoded protein: CASSEVTGNQPQHF. This chain joins TRBV6-1 and TRBJ1-5; D is undetermined. V dropped 1 base and J dropped 4 bases, with 8 bases sitting between them. Germline assignment: CDR1 MNHNS and CDR2 SASEGT. The CDR3 runs 14 residues.

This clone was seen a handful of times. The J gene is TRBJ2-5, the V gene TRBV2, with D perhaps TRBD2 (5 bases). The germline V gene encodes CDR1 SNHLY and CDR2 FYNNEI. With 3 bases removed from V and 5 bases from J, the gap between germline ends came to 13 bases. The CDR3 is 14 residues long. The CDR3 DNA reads TGTGCCAGCAGTGAGGACGGGAACCCGGAGACCCAGTACTTC. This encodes CASSEDGNPETQYF.

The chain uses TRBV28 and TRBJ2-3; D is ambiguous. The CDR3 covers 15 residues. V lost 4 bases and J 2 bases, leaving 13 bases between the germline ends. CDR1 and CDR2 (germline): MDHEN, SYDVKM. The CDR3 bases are TGTGCCAGCAGTTCTGTTGGAGCGACCACAGATACGCAGTATTTT. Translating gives CASSSVGATTDTQYF.

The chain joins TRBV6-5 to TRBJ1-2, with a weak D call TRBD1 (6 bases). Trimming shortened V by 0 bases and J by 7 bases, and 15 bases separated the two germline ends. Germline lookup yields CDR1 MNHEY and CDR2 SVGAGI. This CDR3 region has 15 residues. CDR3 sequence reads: CASSYSGAGAGGYTF. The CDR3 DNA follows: TGTGCCAGCAGTTACTCTGGGGCAGGGGCGGGTGGCTACACCTTC.

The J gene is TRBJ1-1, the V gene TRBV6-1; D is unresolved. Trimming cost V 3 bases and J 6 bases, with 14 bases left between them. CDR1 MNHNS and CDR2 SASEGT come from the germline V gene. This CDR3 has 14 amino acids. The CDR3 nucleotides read TGTGCCAGCAGTGATGGGGTTACAGTTTCTGAAGCTTTCTTT. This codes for CASSDGVTVSEAFF.

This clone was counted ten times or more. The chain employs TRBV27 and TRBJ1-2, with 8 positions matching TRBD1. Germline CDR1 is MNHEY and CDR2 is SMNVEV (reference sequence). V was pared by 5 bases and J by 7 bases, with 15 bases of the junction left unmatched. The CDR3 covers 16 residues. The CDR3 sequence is CASSPNRIGTGGGYTF. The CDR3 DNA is TGTGCCAGCAGTCCAAATCGTATAGGGACAGGAGGTGGCTACACCTTC.

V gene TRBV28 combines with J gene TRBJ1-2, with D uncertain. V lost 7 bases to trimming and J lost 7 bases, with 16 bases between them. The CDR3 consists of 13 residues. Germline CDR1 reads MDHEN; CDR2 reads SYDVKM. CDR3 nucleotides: TGTGCCAGCATTTCGGGATTGCCTATTGGCTACACCTTC. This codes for CASISGLPIGYTF.

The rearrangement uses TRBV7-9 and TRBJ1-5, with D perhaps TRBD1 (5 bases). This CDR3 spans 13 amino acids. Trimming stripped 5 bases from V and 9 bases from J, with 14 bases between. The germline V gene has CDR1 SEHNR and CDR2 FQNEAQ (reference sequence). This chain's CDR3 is CASSQKGRGPQHF. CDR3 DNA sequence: TGTGCCAGCAGCCAAAAGGGGCGGGGGCCCCAGCATTTT.

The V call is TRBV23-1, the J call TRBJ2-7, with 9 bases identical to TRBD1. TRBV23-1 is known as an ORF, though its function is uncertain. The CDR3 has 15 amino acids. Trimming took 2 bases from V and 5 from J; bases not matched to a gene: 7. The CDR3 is CASSQPKDRGHEQYV. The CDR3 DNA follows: TGCGCCAGCAGTCAACCGAAGGACAGGGGCCACGAGCAGTACGTC.

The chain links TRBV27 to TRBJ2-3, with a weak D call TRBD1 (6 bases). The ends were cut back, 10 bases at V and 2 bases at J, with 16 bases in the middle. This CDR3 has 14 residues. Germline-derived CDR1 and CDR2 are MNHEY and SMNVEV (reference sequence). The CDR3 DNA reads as TGTGCCACAAAGACAGGACTTATCACAGATACGCAGTATTTT. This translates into CATKTGLITDTQYF.

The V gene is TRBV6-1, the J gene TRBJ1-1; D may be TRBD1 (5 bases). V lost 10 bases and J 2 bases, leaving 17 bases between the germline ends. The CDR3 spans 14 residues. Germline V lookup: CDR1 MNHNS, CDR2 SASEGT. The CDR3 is CATRFQGTNTEAFF. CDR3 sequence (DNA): TGTGCCACCCGATTCCAGGGAACTAACACTGAAGCTTTCTTT.

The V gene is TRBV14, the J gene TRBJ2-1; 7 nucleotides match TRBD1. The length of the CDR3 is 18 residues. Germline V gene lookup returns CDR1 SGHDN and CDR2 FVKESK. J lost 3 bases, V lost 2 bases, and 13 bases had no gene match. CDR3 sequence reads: CASSQNYGQVGDYNEQFF. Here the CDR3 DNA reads TGTGCCAGCAGCCAAAACTATGGACAGGTAGGGGACTACAATGAGCAGTTCTTC.

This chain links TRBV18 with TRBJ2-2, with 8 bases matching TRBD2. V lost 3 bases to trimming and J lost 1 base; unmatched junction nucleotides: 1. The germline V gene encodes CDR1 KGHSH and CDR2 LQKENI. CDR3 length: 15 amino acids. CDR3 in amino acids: CASSPGLENTGELFF. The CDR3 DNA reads TGTGCCAGCTCACCGGGACTAGAGAACACCGGGGAGCTGTTTTTT.

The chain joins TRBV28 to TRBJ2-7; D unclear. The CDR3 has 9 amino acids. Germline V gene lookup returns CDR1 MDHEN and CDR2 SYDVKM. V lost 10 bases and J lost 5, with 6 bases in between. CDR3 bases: TGTGCCACCTCGGACGAGCAGTACTTC. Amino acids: CATSDEQYF.

For the CDR3, the DNA is TGTGCCAGCACCCCAGGACAGAACACTGAAGCTTTCTTT. Its translation is CASTPGQNTEAFF. The genes are TRBV6-6 and TRBJ1-1, with a weak D call TRBD1 (5 bases). CDR3 size: 13 residues. CDR1 is MNHNY and CDR2 is SVGAGI in the germline V gene (reference sequence). V was clipped by 7 bases and J by 1 base, with 10 bases between them.

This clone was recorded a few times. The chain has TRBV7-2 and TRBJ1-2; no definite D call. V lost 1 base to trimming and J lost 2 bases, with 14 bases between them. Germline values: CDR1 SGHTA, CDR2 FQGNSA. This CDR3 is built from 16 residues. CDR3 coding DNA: TGTGCCAGCAGCTTAGAGGGCCCGACACAGAACTATGGCTACACCTTC. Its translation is CASSLEGPTQNYGYTF.

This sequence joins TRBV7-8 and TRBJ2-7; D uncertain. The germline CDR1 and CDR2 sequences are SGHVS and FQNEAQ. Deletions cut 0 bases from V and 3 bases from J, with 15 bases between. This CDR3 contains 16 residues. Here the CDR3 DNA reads TGTGCCAGCAGCTTAGCCGGGTCCAGTGTGGTCTACGAGCAGTACTTC. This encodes CASSLAGSSVVYEQYF.

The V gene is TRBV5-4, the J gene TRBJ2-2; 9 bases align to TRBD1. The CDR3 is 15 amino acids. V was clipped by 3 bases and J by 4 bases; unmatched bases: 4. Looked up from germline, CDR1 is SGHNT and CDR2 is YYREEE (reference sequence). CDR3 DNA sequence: TGTGCCAGCAGCTCACAGGGGGCGGGCACCGGGGAGCTGTTTTTT. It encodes CASSSQGAGTGELFF.

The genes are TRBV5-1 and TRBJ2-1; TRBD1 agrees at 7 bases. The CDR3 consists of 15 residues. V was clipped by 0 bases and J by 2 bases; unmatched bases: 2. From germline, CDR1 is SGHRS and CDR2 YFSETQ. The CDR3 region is CASSLVQGAYNEQFF. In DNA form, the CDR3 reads TGCGCCAGCAGCTTGGTCCAGGGGGCCTACAATGAGCAGTTCTTC.

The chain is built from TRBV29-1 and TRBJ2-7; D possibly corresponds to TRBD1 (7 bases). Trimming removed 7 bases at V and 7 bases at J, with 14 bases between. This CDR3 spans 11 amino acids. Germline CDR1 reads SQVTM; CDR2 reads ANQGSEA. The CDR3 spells CSAEGAGEQYF. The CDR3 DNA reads TGCAGCGCTGAGGGGGCGGGAGAGCAGTACTTC.

CDR3 sequence reads: CACREGARVAFF. The CDR3, as DNA: TGTGCCTGTAGAGAGGGGGCGAGGGTAGCTTTCTTT. The chain links TRBV30 to TRBJ1-1; TRBD1 matches 7 bases. Germline V gene sequence: CDR1 GTSNPN, CDR2 SVGIG (reference sequence). V gave up 6 bases and J gave up 10 bases; unmatched junction bases: 11. The CDR3 extends over 12 amino acids.

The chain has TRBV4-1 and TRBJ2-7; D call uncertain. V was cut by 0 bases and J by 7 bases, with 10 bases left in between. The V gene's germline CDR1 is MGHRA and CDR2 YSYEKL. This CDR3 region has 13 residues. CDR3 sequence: CASSQDPWGEQYV. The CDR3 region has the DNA TGCGCCAGCAGCCAAGACCCCTGGGGTGAGCAGTACGTC.

CDR3 protein: CASSLSLIAGGTQYF. As DNA, the CDR3 is TGTGCCAGCAGTTTATCCTTAATAGCGGGGGGAACCCAGTACTTC. The V gene is TRBV28, the J gene TRBJ2-5, with 10 bases fitting TRBD2. V lost 1 base, J lost 8 bases, and 7 bases stayed unmatched. Germline lookup yields CDR1 MDHEN and CDR2 SYDVKM. The CDR3 covers 15 residues.

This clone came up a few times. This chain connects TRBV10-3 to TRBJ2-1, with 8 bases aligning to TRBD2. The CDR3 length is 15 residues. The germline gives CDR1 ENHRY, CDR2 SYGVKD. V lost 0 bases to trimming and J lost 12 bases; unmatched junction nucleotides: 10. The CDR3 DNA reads TGTGCCATCAGTGAGTCTGACGGCGGGGGGTACCCGCAGTTCTTC. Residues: CAISESDGGGYPQFF.

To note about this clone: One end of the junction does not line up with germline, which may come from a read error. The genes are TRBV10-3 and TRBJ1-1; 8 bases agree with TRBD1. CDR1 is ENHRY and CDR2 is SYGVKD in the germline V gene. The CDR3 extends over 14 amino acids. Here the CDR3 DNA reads TGTGCCAGCAGTCCCAACAGGGGGAGCACTGAAGCTTTCTTT. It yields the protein CASSPNRGSTEAFF.

For the CDR3, the DNA is TGTGCCAGTAGCGAACAGGGGAGAAGGGCCAATGAGCAGTTCTTC. This sequence encodes CASSEQGRRANEQFF. The gene calls are TRBV19 and TRBJ2-1; 7 nucleotides align to TRBD1. Unmatched junction bases numbered 11, after V lost 6 bases and J lost 6 bases. The CDR3 runs 15 residues. Germline CDR1 reads LNHDA; CDR2 reads SQIVND (reference sequence).

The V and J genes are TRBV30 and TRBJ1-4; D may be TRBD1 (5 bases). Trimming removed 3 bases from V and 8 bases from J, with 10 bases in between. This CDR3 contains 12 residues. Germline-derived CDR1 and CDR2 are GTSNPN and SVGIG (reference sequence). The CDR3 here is CAWRAGDEKLFF. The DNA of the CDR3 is TGTGCCTGGAGGGCGGGGGACGAAAAACTGTTTTTT.

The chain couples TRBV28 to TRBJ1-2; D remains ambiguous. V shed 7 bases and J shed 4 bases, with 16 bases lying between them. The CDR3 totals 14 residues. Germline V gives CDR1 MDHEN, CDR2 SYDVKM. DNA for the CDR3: TGTGCCAGCACCGAAGCGGGTGTTGGCTATGGCTACACCTTC. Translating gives CASTEAGVGYGYTF.

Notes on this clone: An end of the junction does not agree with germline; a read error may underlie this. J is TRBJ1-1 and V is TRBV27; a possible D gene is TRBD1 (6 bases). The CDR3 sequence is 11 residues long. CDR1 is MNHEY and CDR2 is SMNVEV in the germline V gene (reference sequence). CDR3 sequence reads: CVTGWNTEAFF. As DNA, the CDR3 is TGCGTCACAGGGTGGAACACTGAAGCTTTCTTT.